The 29 T cell receptor beta chains in this list originate from one sample, sequenced in a study of cytotoxic CD8 clonotypes in ibrutinib-treated CLL. The data were produced by immunoSEQ multiplex PCR, yet TCRdb's version contains in-frame clones alone and is incomplete. The sample yields around 130,000 clones, approximately 81% seen once. This specimen was PBMCs, taken after 24 months of ibrutinib treatment. The receptor set was obtained from a human donor with chronic lymphocytic leukemia.

The rearrangement joins TRBV6-5 to TRBJ1-6; D may be TRBD1 (6 bases). CDR1 MNHEY and CDR2 SVGAGI come from the germline V gene. The CDR3 contains 15 residues. Trimming left V 5 bases short and J 6 bases short, with 14 bases between. CDR3 in DNA: TGTGCCAGCAGTGGACCAGGACAGCCTAATTCACCCCTCCACTTT. This translates into CASSGPGQPNSPLHF.

The chain has TRBV14 and TRBJ1-5; no clear D gene. V was shortened by 1 base and J by 3 bases, with 4 bases between the two germline ends. This CDR3 comprises 13 residues. Germline CDR1 SGHDN, CDR2 FVKESK. This CDR3 reads CASSQGFNQPQHF. The CDR3 DNA is TGTGCCAGCAGCCAAGGGTTCAATCAGCCCCAGCATTTT.

The V gene is TRBV19, the J gene TRBJ2-3; the match to TRBD2 covers 7 bases. The CDR3 extends over 18 amino acids. Germline loops: CDR1 LNHDA, CDR2 SQIVND (reference sequence). V lost 7 bases to trimming and J lost 5 bases; unmatched junction nucleotides: 21. CDR3 amino acids: CASKPPAGREGFVDTQYF. The DNA of the CDR3 is TGTGCCAGTAAGCCACCGGCGGGGAGGGAAGGTTTCGTAGATACGCAGTATTTT.

Worth noting for this clone: The junction does not match germline at one end; this may be a read error. This sample includes further DNA sequences coding for the same CDR3. This chain joins TRBV11-2 and TRBJ2-7; 12 bases match TRBD1. Germline V gives CDR1 SGHAT, CDR2 FQNNGV. CDR3 length equals 16 residues. The CDR3 sequence is CASSHMPGTGGDEQYF. The CDR3, as DNA: TGCGCCAGCAGCCATATGCCCGGGACAGGGGGCGACGAGCAGTACTTC.

The chain has TRBV2 and TRBJ1-6; 12 nucleotides line up with TRBD1. Per germline, CDR1 SNHLY and CDR2 FYNNEI. This CDR3 contains 14 residues. J was trimmed by 7 bases and V by 7 bases; bases with no gene match: 2. CDR3 residues: CASTGTGGNSPLHF. In DNA form, the CDR3 reads TGTGCCAGCACTGGGACAGGGGGCAATTCACCCCTCCACTTT.

This chain joins TRBV4-3 and TRBJ1-3; 7 bases map to TRBD1. Germline CDR1 reads LGHNA; CDR2 reads YSLEER. The CDR3 sequence is 15 residues long. With V trimmed by 0 bases and J by 2 bases, 1 base remained unmatched. DNA of the CDR3: TGCGCCAGCAGCCAAGATGACAGGGCTGGAAACACCATATATTTT. Its translation is CASSQDDRAGNTIYF.

The chain has TRBV18 and TRBJ2-7; 7 positions agree with TRBD2. The germline CDR1 and CDR2 sequences are KGHSH and LQKENI. There are 15 residues in the CDR3. V lost 4 bases, J lost 3 bases, and 9 bases stayed unmatched. The CDR3 DNA follows: TGTGCCAGCTCACTGGGAGACGCGGGGGTCTACGAGCAGTACTTC. The encoded protein is CASSLGDAGVYEQYF.

Only a few counts were recorded for this clone. V is TRBV13 and J is TRBJ1-1; D is undetermined. V was shortened by 6 bases and J by 6 bases, with 17 bases between the two germline ends. Germline V gene data show CDR1 as PRHDT and CDR2 as FYEKMQ (reference sequence). The length of the CDR3 is 14 residues. The CDR3 protein is CASSAKDPSAEAFF. In nucleotides, the CDR3 is TGTGCCAGCAGTGCGAAGGACCCGTCCGCTGAAGCTTTCTTT.

The chain recombines TRBV19 with TRBJ2-3; D possibly corresponds to TRBD2 (5 bases). V was clipped by 8 bases and J by 5 bases, with 17 bases between them. In germline, CDR1 is LNHDA, CDR2 SQIVND (reference sequence). The CDR3 covers 14 residues. CDR3 region: CASQRRGQRDTQYF. The CDR3 bases are TGTGCCAGTCAAAGGAGAGGGCAGCGAGATACGCAGTATTTT.

This chain uses TRBV5-1 with TRBJ1-5; TRBD1 aligns across 8 bases. CDR1 is SGHRS, CDR2 YFSETQ, per germline. V was pared by 0 bases and J by 2 bases, with 7 bases of the junction left unmatched. The CDR3 sequence is 17 residues long. The CDR3 region is CASSLEGPTGGNQPQHF. The CDR3, as DNA: TGCGCCAGCAGCTTGGAGGGCCCGACAGGGGGCAATCAGCCCCAGCATTTT.

There are a few counts of this clone. The chain combines TRBV7-2 with TRBJ2-5; 12 nucleotides align to TRBD2. CDR3 length: 16 amino acids. Germline assignment: CDR1 SGHTA and CDR2 FQGNSA. V lost 1 base and J lost 5; bases outside the gene matches: 5. CDR3 in DNA: TGTGCCAGCAGCTTAGGGGCTAGCGGGGGGGTTGAGACCCAGTACTTC. It translates to CASSLGASGGVETQYF.

The gene calls are TRBV4-3 and TRBJ1-6, with D unclear. Per the germline V gene, CDR1 is LGHNA and CDR2 is YSLEER. The CDR3 runs 15 residues. The germline V and J ends were trimmed by 0 bases and 7 bases, with 10 bases remaining between them. The CDR3 sequence: CASSQDIQTNSPLHF. The CDR3 region has the DNA TGCGCCAGCAGCCAAGATATCCAGACCAATTCACCCCTCCACTTT.

The chain uses TRBV7-9 and TRBJ2-5, with 7 bases aligning to TRBD1. The CDR3 has 14 amino acids. In germline, CDR1 is SEHNR, CDR2 FQNEAQ (reference sequence). V shed 6 bases and J 0 bases; nucleotides not matched to a gene: 4. The CDR3 region is CASRRQGNQETQYF. Written as DNA, the CDR3 is TGTGCCAGCAGGAGACAGGGAAACCAAGAGACCCAGTACTTC. The full variable domain, rest sourced from reference TRBV7-9 and TRBJ2-5, is DTGVSQNPRHKITKRGQNVTFRCDPISEHNRLYWYRQTLGQGPEFLTYFQNEAQLEKSRLLSDRFSAERPKGSFSTLEIQRTEQGDSAMYLCASRRQGNQETQYFGPGTRLLVL.

The chain recombines TRBV7-2 with TRBJ2-5; unclear D gene. The length of the CDR3 is 13 residues. The V gene lost 5 bases and the J gene lost 2 bases, with 9 bases spanning the gap. Germline values: CDR1 SGHTA, CDR2 FQGNSA. The CDR3 is CASSAHGQETQYF. The CDR3 DNA reads TGTGCCAGCAGCGCTCACGGGCAAGAGACCCAGTACTTC.

The chain links TRBV5-1 to TRBJ2-2; 8 nucleotides align to TRBD2. V gave up 7 bases and J gave up 1 base; unmatched junction bases: 3. This CDR3 is 14 amino acids long. Germline lookup yields CDR1 SGHRS and CDR2 YFSETQ. The CDR3 spells CASFGTRNTGELFF. The CDR3 DNA is TGCGCCAGCTTCGGGACTAGGAACACCGGGGAGCTGTTTTTT.

The chain recombines TRBV5-4 with TRBJ1-1; no firm D call. Trimming removed 1 base at V and 2 bases at J, with 9 bases between. There are 14 residues in the CDR3. Germline V gene sequence: CDR1 SGHNT, CDR2 YYREEE (reference sequence). CDR3 region: CASSLFQLNTEAFF. The CDR3 DNA reads TGTGCCAGCAGCTTGTTTCAGCTAAACACTGAAGCTTTCTTT. Full variable domain (missing parts from reference TRBV5-4 and TRBJ1-1): ETGVTQSPTHLIKTRGQQVTLRCSSQSGHNTVSWYQQALGQGPQFIFQYYREEENGRGNFPPRFSGLQFPNYSSELNVNALELDDSALYLCASSLFQLNTEAFFGQGTRLTVV.

The CDR3, as DNA: TGTGCCCAACAAGGGGGCGCGTACGAGCAGTACTTC. Translation gives CAQQGGAYEQYF. This sequence joins TRBV30 and TRBJ2-7; 7 nucleotides match TRBD1. The V segment lost 8 bases and the J segment 4 bases; nucleotides outside the gene matches: 8. Germline V CDR1 and CDR2: GTSNPN, SVGIG (reference sequence). CDR3 length equals 12 residues.

J is TRBJ2-3 and V is TRBV28; the D is unclear. Deletions cut 3 bases from V and 0 bases from J, with 4 bases between. Germline assignment: CDR1 MDHEN and CDR2 SYDVKM. The CDR3 loop spans 13 amino acids. CDR3 DNA sequence: TGTGCCAGCAGTTTTGGCAGCACAGATACGCAGTATTTT. This encodes CASSFGSTDTQYF.

This chain links TRBV5-4 with TRBJ2-7; the D is unclear. The CDR3 has 13 residues. V was pared by 4 bases and J by 5 bases, with 13 bases between. Germline values: CDR1 SGHNT, CDR2 YYREEE (reference sequence). The CDR3 sequence is CASSTAGTDEQYF. The CDR3 DNA reads as TGTGCCAGCAGCACGGCTGGCACCGACGAGCAGTACTTC.

The rearrangement uses TRBV12-5 and TRBJ2-2; weak D call: TRBD2 (6 bases). The CDR3 runs to 15 residues. Trimming removed 2 bases at V and 3 bases at J, with 10 bases between. CDR1 and CDR2 (germline): LGHNT, FRNRAP. The CDR3 loop reads CASGLWDSDTGELFF. CDR3 bases: TGTGCTAGTGGTTTGTGGGACTCAGACACCGGGGAGCTGTTTTTT.

The chain combines TRBV11-2 with TRBJ2-1; D is possibly TRBD2 (5 bases). This CDR3 contains 14 residues. From germline, CDR1 is SGHAT and CDR2 FQNNGV. V was clipped by 2 bases and J by 1 base, with 6 bases between them. The CDR3 sequence: CASSLPGSYNEQFF. For the CDR3, the DNA is TGTGCCAGCAGCTTACCGGGATCCTACAATGAGCAGTTCTTC.

The rearrangement uses TRBV5-1 and TRBJ2-2; 10 bases are a match to TRBD1. This CDR3 is 16 amino acids long. The ends lost 4 bases at V and 3 bases at J; junction bases unmatched: 6. CDR1 is SGHRS, CDR2 YFSETQ, per germline. The CDR3, as DNA: TGCGCCAGCAGCCCTGGGACAGGGGTGTACACCGGGGAGCTGTTTTTT. As protein: CASSPGTGVYTGELFF.

The chain couples TRBV7-2 to TRBJ1-1; D is uncertain. The V and J ends lost 5 bases and 7 bases respectively, with 11 bases between them. Germline-derived CDR1 and CDR2 are SGHTA and FQGNSA. CDR3 length: 12 amino acids. The DNA for the CDR3 is TGTGCCAGCAGCCCAGTAGGTTTTGAAGCTTTCTTT. Protein sequence: CASSPVGFEAFF.

V and J are TRBV28 and TRBJ1-5, with D unresolved. Germline-derived CDR1 and CDR2 are MDHEN and SYDVKM. With 6 bases removed from V and 4 bases from J, the gap between germline ends came to 16 bases. The CDR3 is made up of 15 amino acids. CDR3 sequence reads: CASRSVGHLNQPQHF. CDR3 bases: TGTGCCAGCAGGTCGGTCGGCCATCTGAATCAGCCCCAGCATTTT.

This chain uses TRBV27 with TRBJ1-3; no firm D call. V lost 2 bases and J lost 6, with 20 bases in between. This CDR3 is 17 amino acids long. Per germline, CDR1 MNHEY and CDR2 SMNVEV (reference sequence). CDR3 sequence: CASSLIGSKVVENTIYF. CDR3 nucleotide sequence: TGTGCCAGCAGTTTAATAGGCAGTAAAGTAGTGGAAAACACCATATATTTT.

The rearrangement uses TRBV4-1 and TRBJ2-3; D call uncertain. The CDR3 is 11 amino acids. The V gene lost 5 bases and the J gene lost 2 bases, with 2 bases spanning the gap. Per germline, CDR1 MGHRA and CDR2 YSYEKL. The CDR3 sequence is CASSTTDTQYF. DNA for the CDR3: TGCGCCAGCAGCACCACAGATACGCAGTATTTT.

V usage is TRBV19 and J usage is TRBJ1-4, with D unclear. The V end was cut by 7 bases, the J end by 5 bases, with 11 bases between. Germline-derived CDR1 and CDR2 are LNHDA and SQIVND (reference sequence). The CDR3 is 13 amino acids. CDR3 protein: CASTEANNEKLFF. As DNA, the CDR3 is TGTGCCAGTACTGAGGCAAACAATGAAAAACTGTTTTTT.

V usage is TRBV6-5 and J usage is TRBJ1-6; no firm D call. CDR1 is MNHEY, CDR2 SVGAGI, per germline. V lost 0 bases, J lost 6 bases, and 6 bases lay in between. The CDR3 consists of 14 residues. The CDR3 region is CASSYSNGNSPLHF. The DNA for the CDR3 is TGTGCCAGCAGTTACTCGAACGGTAATTCACCCCTCCACTTT.

The chain couples TRBV7-6 to TRBJ1-2, with 8 bases identical to TRBD1. The CDR3 spans 14 residues. Trimming at V came to 5 bases and at J to 4 bases, leaving 6 bases not matched to a gene. Germline V gene lookup returns CDR1 SGHVS and CDR2 FNYEAQ. CDR3 region: CASSPDRGPYGYTF. The CDR3 DNA follows: TGTGCCAGCAGCCCTGACAGGGGCCCCTATGGCTACACCTTC.